Below, one T cell receptor (beta chain) is given with its context. From the germline J gene comes the end of the CDR3, since the read stops 3 residues before it. Generated by immunoSEQ multiplex PCR, the TCRdb table keeps only in-frame clones and is missing some. The sample contains about 52,000 clones, none occurring once; about 1.8% lies in the top ten. This sample is drawn from a study of T cell clonality in common variable immunodeficiency. Germline values: CDR1 SEHNR, CDR2 FQNEAQ (reference sequence). V was clipped by 6 bases and J by 3 bases, with 12 bases between them. CDR3 size: 14 residues. The chain recombines TRBV7-9 with TRBJ1-5, with D tentatively TRBD1 (5 bases). The clonotype was recovered from a person aged 18 to 75 in good health. The sequenced sample was peripheral blood mononuclear cells. This chain's CDR3 is CASSVGGVNQPQHF. The DNA read from the CDR3 is TGTGCCAGCAGTGTGGGGGGTGTCAATCAGCCC.